The next 21 T cell receptor beta chains were all read from a single sample in a study of relationships among human T cell subsets. The T cell receptor alpha and beta CDR3 regions were amplified from mRNA by semiquantitative ARM-PCR. ARM-PCR used tagged nested gene-specific primers, then communal superprimers for exponential amplification. In TCRdb, the multiplex PCR reads were re-called with MiXCR into one record per CDR3 protein. The sample shows some 16,000 distinct CDR3 sequences, around 62% of them seen only once. Material for sequencing was total T cells sorted from blood. These receptors were collected from a man aged 35 to 55 in good health.

V and J are TRBV18 and TRBJ2-7; D is unresolved. Trimming removed 2 bases from V and 1 base from J, with 6 bases in between. CDR1 and CDR2 (germline): KGHSH, LQKENI. The CDR3 covers 13 residues. The CDR3 region is CASSPSPSYEQYF. The DNA for the CDR3 is TGTGCCAGCTCACCATCCCCGTCCTACGAGCAGTACTTC.

About this clonotype itself: Without the conserved terminal phenylalanine or tryptophan, this CDR3 likely stems from a read error. The V gene is TRBV5-4, the J gene TRBJ2-3, with 11 positions matching TRBD1. The J segment lost 5 bases and the V segment lost 4 bases, leaving 9 bases of the junction unmatched. Per germline, CDR1 SGHNT and CDR2 YYREEE (reference sequence). The CDR3 covers 16 residues. The CDR3 DNA reads TGTGCCAGCAGCGAGCCGGGACAGGGGGTCGAAGATACGCAGTATCTT. Its translation is CASSEPGQGVEDTQYL.

This chain links TRBV2 with TRBJ2-7; D tentatively fits TRBD1 or TRBD2 (5 bases each). The germline gives CDR1 SNHLY, CDR2 FYNNEI. Trimming left V 7 bases short and J 0 bases short, with 13 bases between. The length of the CDR3 is 14 residues. CDR3: CASKGTGSSYEQYF. CDR3 coding DNA: TGTGCCAGCAAGGGGACGGGGAGCTCCTACGAGCAGTACTTC.

There are a few counts of this clonotype. The chain is built from TRBV5-1 and TRBJ2-5; D unresolved. Germline-derived CDR1 and CDR2 are SGHRS and YFSETQ. The V end lost 4 bases, the J end lost 5 bases, and 6 bases lay between the germline ends. This CDR3 contains 11 residues. The CDR3 coding sequence is TGCGCCAGCAGCGGAAAGGAGACCCAGTACTTC. This codes for CASSGKETQYF.

This clonotype was observed a handful of times. The V call is TRBV19, the J call TRBJ2-2; D gene ambiguous. Trimming stripped 8 bases from V and 1 base from J, with 2 bases between. The germline V gene has CDR1 LNHDA and CDR2 SQIVND (reference sequence). The CDR3 sequence is 11 residues long. The CDR3 here is CASWNTGELFF. The CDR3 DNA reads TGTGCCAGTTGGAACACCGGGGAGCTGTTTTTT.

The chain has TRBV20-1 and TRBJ1-6; a weak D match, TRBD1 (5 bases). V shed 3 bases and J shed 8 bases, with 5 bases lying between them. Germline CDR1 and CDR2: DFQATT and SNEGSKA (reference sequence). There are 11 residues in the CDR3. CDR3 region: CSARGDSPLHF. The CDR3 coding sequence is TGCAGTGCTAGGGGGGATTCACCCCTCCACTTT.

This clonotype was seen only a few times. The chain employs TRBV28 and TRBJ1-5, with 7 bases matching TRBD1. In germline, CDR1 is MDHEN, CDR2 SYDVKM. V dropped 8 bases and J dropped 7; count of bases not matched to a gene: 17. The CDR3 spans 16 residues. Here the CDR3 reads CASPPGGGAVGQPQHF. CDR3 nucleotides: TGTGCCAGCCCACCAGGGGGGGGAGCAGTAGGGCAGCCCCAGCATTTT.

Points on this clonotype: A junction end diverges from the germline sequence, so it may reflect a read error. The CDR3 reads CASSRTSGGTDTQYF. The DNA for the CDR3 is TGTGCCAGCAGTAGAACTAGCGGGGGGACAGATACGCAGTATTTT. This rearrangement joins TRBV10-2 to TRBJ2-3; 12 bases map to TRBD2. Looked up from germline, CDR1 is WSHSY and CDR2 is SAAADI. The CDR3 covers 15 residues.

This clonotype was counted a few times. CDR3 DNA: TGTGCCAGTGTAGGACTAGCGGGCCTCTACAATGAGCAGTTCTTC. This sequence encodes CASVGLAGLYNEQFF. The J gene is TRBJ2-1, the V gene TRBV7-9; 11 bases align to TRBD2. J gave up 3 bases and V 9 bases, and 7 bases lay outside the gene matches. Germline lookup yields CDR1 SEHNR and CDR2 FQNEAQ (reference sequence). There are 15 residues in the CDR3.

The CDR3 reads CASSLGAWDRTPYEQYF. The DNA for the CDR3 is TGTGCCAGCAGCTTAGGAGCCTGGGACCGTACCCCCTACGAGCAGTACTTC. The V and J genes are TRBV7-9 and TRBJ2-7; D may match TRBD1 or TRBD2 (5 bases each). There are 17 residues in the CDR3. Per germline, CDR1 SEHNR and CDR2 FQNEAQ (reference sequence). The V end was cut by 1 base, the J end by 2 bases, with 18 bases between.

This CDR3 is CASNNPGQGRPDTQYF. CDR3 nucleotide sequence: TGTGCCAGCAACAATCCGGGACAGGGTCGCCCAGATACGCAGTATTTT. The V and J genes are TRBV11-2 and TRBJ2-3; 9 bases line up with TRBD1. The CDR3 contains 16 residues. The trim removed 7 bases at V and 4 bases at J, leaving 12 bases unmatched. CDR1 SGHAT and CDR2 FQNNGV come from the germline V gene.

The rearrangement links TRBV20-1 to TRBJ2-1; 7 bases are shared with TRBD2. V shed 6 bases, J shed 3 bases, and the junction held 5 bases outside the gene matches. This CDR3 is built from 13 residues. The germline V gene encodes CDR1 DFQATT and CDR2 SNEGSKA (reference sequence). The CDR3 DNA reads as TGCAGTGCCCGGACTAGTAGCTACAATGAGCAGTTCTTC. It yields the protein CSARTSSYNEQFF.

This chain uses TRBV27 with TRBJ1-1; D might be TRBD1 (6 bases). The CDR3 covers 13 residues. Trimming cost V 7 bases and J 6 bases, with 15 bases left between them. Germline V gene sequence: CDR1 MNHEY, CDR2 SMNVEV (reference sequence). The CDR3 nucleotides are TGTGCCAGCACCCTGACAGGCCGCCCTGAAGCTTTCTTT. Protein product: CASTLTGRPEAFF.

Comments on this clonotype: This may be a read error: a much more frequent sequence differs by one nucleotide. The rearrangement joins TRBV4-1 to TRBJ2-1; 8 bases map to TRBD2. This CDR3 has 18 amino acids. V gave up 1 base and J gave up 4 bases; unmatched junction bases: 12. The V gene's germline CDR1 is MGHRA and CDR2 YSYEKL. This CDR3 is CASSQVVGRVSDYNEQFF. DNA for the CDR3: TGCGCCAGCAGCCAAGTTGTCGGGAGGGTATCGGATTACAATGAGCAGTTCTTC.

This clonotype was observed a few times. V gene TRBV11-1 combines with J gene TRBJ1-2; possibly TRBD1 for D (5 bases). Trimming shortened V by 6 bases and J by 8 bases, and 25 bases separated the two germline ends. This CDR3 is built from 16 residues. Germline V lookup: CDR1 SGHAT, CDR2 FQDESV (reference sequence). The CDR3 DNA reads TGTGCCAGCAGTTCTAACCGGGACTCAGGGACGGGCGGCTACACCTTC. It is translated as CASSSNRDSGTGGYTF.

The CDR3 spells CASSRDRFYEQYF. The CDR3 coding sequence is TGTGCCAGCAGCCGCGACAGGTTCTACGAGCAGTACTTC. The rearrangement uses TRBV11-2 and TRBJ2-7; D possibly corresponds to TRBD1 (6 bases). The ends were cut back, 5 bases at V and 3 bases at J, with 11 bases in the middle. In germline, CDR1 is SGHAT, CDR2 FQNNGV. The CDR3 extends over 13 amino acids.

V is TRBV2 and J is TRBJ2-7, with 11 bases fitting TRBD1. The CDR3 consists of 14 residues. The V and J ends lost 8 bases and 3 bases, in that order; junction bases with no gene match: 6. The germline V gene encodes CDR1 SNHLY and CDR2 FYNNEI. The CDR3: CASRDRGNRYEQYF. CDR3 DNA sequence: TGTGCCAGCCGGGACAGGGGGAATCGCTACGAGCAGTACTTC.

This clonotype has more than one count but fewer than ten. This chain joins TRBV19 and TRBJ2-5, with D tentatively TRBD1 (6 bases). The CDR3 is 14 residues long. The V end was cut by 2 bases, the J end by 5 bases, with 12 bases between. CDR1 LNHDA and CDR2 SQIVND come from the germline V gene (reference sequence). This CDR3 is CASSIRRGGETQYF. The CDR3 nucleotides read TGTGCCAGTAGTATACGCAGGGGTGGTGAGACCCAGTACTTC.

This chain joins TRBV5-1 and TRBJ2-5; 8 bases match TRBD2. Germline V gene data show CDR1 as SGHRS and CDR2 as YFSETQ. With 5 bases clipped from V and 2 bases from J, the junction kept 8 bases outside the gene matches. CDR3 length equals 15 residues. CDR3 sequence reads: CASRYSGGPQETQYF. Written as DNA, the CDR3 is TGCGCCAGCAGGTACAGCGGGGGTCCACAAGAGACCCAGTACTTC. Full variable domain (outside the CDR3, taken from reference TRBV5-1 and TRBJ2-5): KAGVTQTPRYLIKTRGQQVTLSCSPISGHRSVSWYQQTPGQGLQFLFEYFSETQRNKGNFPGRFSGRQFSNSRSEMNVSTLELGDSALYLCASRYSGGPQETQYFGPGTRLLVL.

Worth noting for this clonotype: One end of the junction does not line up with germline, which may come from a read error. The CDR3 spells CASGFNFGRELFF. The CDR3 DNA follows: TGTGCTAGTGGTTTCAATTTTGGTAGGGAGCTGTTCTTC. The rearrangement links TRBV12-5 to TRBJ2-1; D is possibly TRBD2 (5 bases). The V gene's germline CDR1 is LGHNT and CDR2 FRNRAP. This CDR3 is 13 amino acids long.

This chain's CDR3 is CSARVGLRETQYF. The CDR3 DNA is TGCAGTGCTAGAGTGGGACTTAGAGAGACCCAGTACTTC. J is TRBJ2-5 and V is TRBV20-1; the D gene is possibly TRBD2 (6 bases). Germline lookup yields CDR1 DFQATT and CDR2 SNEGSKA (reference sequence). V lost 1 base and J lost 4, with 10 bases in between. The CDR3 length is 13 residues.